This entry lists 14 T cell receptor beta chains sequenced from one sample in a study of control samples from healthy donors and cancer patients. The method was immunoSEQ multiplex PCR; TCRdb's version includes in-frame clones alone and lacks a portion of them. The sample contains roughly 130,000 clones, about 95% of which appear only once. Specimen: blood. Source of these receptors: a man under 40 in good health.

The J gene is TRBJ1-1, the V gene TRBV12-5; weak D call: TRBD1 (5 bases). V lost 7 bases, J lost 4 bases, and 13 bases lay in between. The CDR3 extends over 13 amino acids. Germline-derived CDR1 and CDR2 are LGHNT and FRNRAP. The CDR3 sequence is CASVGAGSTEAFF. The CDR3 nucleotides are TGTGCTAGTGTCGGAGCAGGGAGCACTGAAGCTTTCTTT. The variable domain in full, with the rest retrieved from reference TRBV12-5 and TRBJ1-1, is DARVTQTPRHKVTEMGQEVTMRCQPILGHNTVFWYRQTMMQGLELLAYFRNRAPLDDSGMPKDRFSAEMPDATLATLKIQPSEPRDSAVYFCASVGAGSTEAFFGQGTRLTVV.

V usage is TRBV7-9 and J usage is TRBJ2-1; TRBD1 agrees at 11 bases. CDR3 length: 15 amino acids. The V gene end was trimmed by 4 bases and the J gene end by 8 bases; junction bases not matched to a gene: 7. CDR1 and CDR2 from the germline V gene are SEHNR and FQNEAQ (reference sequence). The CDR3 DNA reads TGTGCCAGCAGCTCACGGACAGGGGGCAGAGATGAGCAGTTCTTC. Translation: CASSSRTGGRDEQFF.

The chain links TRBV19 to TRBJ1-1, with D perhaps matching TRBD1 (5 bases). The CDR3 spans 15 residues. V shed 2 bases and J shed 5 bases, with 15 bases lying between them. Germline-derived CDR1 and CDR2 are LNHDA and SQIVND (reference sequence). The CDR3 protein is CASSIMSGGRTEAFF. In DNA form, the CDR3 reads TGTGCCAGTAGTATAATGAGCGGGGGTCGGACTGAAGCTTTCTTT.

The CDR3 loop is CASSLLGQGAYEQYF. As DNA, the CDR3 is TGTGCCAGCAGTTTATTAGGCCAGGGGGCCTACGAGCAGTACTTC. V gene TRBV27 combines with J gene TRBJ2-7, with 7 bases fitting TRBD1. CDR1 is MNHEY and CDR2 is SMNVEV in the germline V gene (reference sequence). Unmatched junction bases numbered 5, after V lost 1 base and J lost 2 bases. The CDR3 covers 15 residues.

This clone was recorded only once. J is TRBJ2-5 and V is TRBV2; 8 nucleotides line up with TRBD2. Trimming cost V 3 bases and J 1 base; bases outside gene matches: 7. The CDR3 is 16 amino acids. In germline, CDR1 is SNHLY, CDR2 FYNNEI. In nucleotides, the CDR3 is TGTGCCAGCAGTGACGCCTCCGGGGGGGTCCAAGAGACCCAGTACTTC. This encodes CASSDASGGVQETQYF.

V gene TRBV4-1 combines with J gene TRBJ1-1, with D hard to call. In germline, CDR1 is MGHRA, CDR2 YSYEKL. Trimming took off 0 bases at V and 2 bases at J, with 10 bases between the two ends. The CDR3 runs 15 residues. The CDR3 region is CASSQESILNTEAFF. CDR3 nucleotide sequence: TGCGCCAGCAGCCAAGAATCCATCCTCAACACTGAAGCTTTCTTT.

The rearrangement links TRBV28 to TRBJ2-7; 8 bases agree with TRBD1. Germline trimming cut 3 bases from V and 7 bases from J; bases unmatched to any gene: 11. This CDR3 is built from 15 residues. Germline CDR1 is MDHEN and CDR2 is SYDVKM. This CDR3 reads CASSFRWQGAEEQYF. The CDR3 region has the DNA TGTGCCAGCAGTTTTAGGTGGCAGGGGGCGGAAGAGCAGTACTTC.

CDR3 sequence reads: CASSGTAGANQPQHF. Here the CDR3 DNA reads TGTGCCAGCAGTGGTACGGCAGGGGCTAATCAGCCCCAGCATTTT. The chain links TRBV27 to TRBJ1-5, with D possibly matching TRBD1 (6 bases). The germline V gene encodes CDR1 MNHEY and CDR2 SMNVEV (reference sequence). The V end was cut by 5 bases, the J end by 4 bases, with 15 bases between. The CDR3 extends over 15 amino acids.

The chain links TRBV5-5 to TRBJ2-7; D possibly corresponds to TRBD1 (5 bases). V shed 0 bases and J shed 1 base, with 8 bases lying between them. The CDR3 runs to 14 residues. The germline V gene has CDR1 SGHKS and CDR2 YYEKEE (reference sequence). DNA for the CDR3: TGTGCCAGCAGCTTGGGGTCAGGGTCCTACGAGCAGTACTTC. Residues: CASSLGSGSYEQYF. The full variable domain, its missing parts supplied by reference TRBV5-5 and TRBJ2-7, is DAGVTQSPTHLIKTRGQQVTLRCSPISGHKSVSWYQQVLGQGPQFIFQYYEKEERGRGNFPDRFSARQFPNYSSELNVNALLLGDSALYLCASSLGSGSYEQYFGPGTRLTVT.

A word on this clone: This likely comes from a read error, as the CDR3 has no conserved phenylalanine or tryptophan at its end. This chain links TRBV24-1 with TRBJ1-1; D remains unclear. The CDR3 runs to 13 residues. Trimming cost V 4 bases and J 3 bases, with 8 bases left between them. The germline V gene encodes CDR1 KGHDR and CDR2 SFDVKD. The DNA of the CDR3 is TGTGCCACCAGTGACCGAGATTACACTGAAGCTTTCCTT. Translation: CATSDRDYTEAFL.

This chain joins TRBV9 and TRBJ2-7; 9 bases agree with TRBD2. Germline CDR1 is SGDLS and CDR2 is YYNGEE. J gave up 2 bases and V 0 bases, and 6 bases lay outside the gene matches. This CDR3 region has 16 residues. The CDR3 sequence is CASSVATSGPTYEQYF. CDR3 nucleotides: TGTGCCAGCAGCGTAGCAACTAGCGGGCCTACCTACGAGCAGTACTTC.

The chain joins TRBV29-1 to TRBJ2-1; D uncertain. The V gene's germline CDR1 is SQVTM and CDR2 ANQGSEA. Trimming shortened V by 5 bases and J by 0 bases, and 5 bases separated the two germline ends. CDR3 length equals 12 residues. This chain's CDR3 is CSVWPSYNEQFF. CDR3 DNA sequence: TGCAGCGTTTGGCCCTCCTACAATGAGCAGTTCTTC.

This clone was counted a single time. This rearrangement joins TRBV5-5 to TRBJ1-3; D gene uncertain. The CDR3 has 15 residues. Trimming left V 0 bases short and J 0 bases short, with 7 bases between. Per germline, CDR1 SGHKS and CDR2 YYEKEE (reference sequence). CDR3 nucleotides: TGTGCCAGCAGCTTGGACGCCTTCTCTGGAAACACCATATATTTT. Translation gives CASSLDAFSGNTIYF.

This clone was observed a single time. V usage is TRBV24-1 and J usage is TRBJ1-2; D call uncertain. V was pared by 2 bases and J by 0 bases, with 9 bases between. Germline CDR1 is KGHDR and CDR2 is SFDVKD. The CDR3 covers 15 residues. DNA of the CDR3: TGTGCCACCAGTGATTCTAGGACCACTAACTATGGCTACACCTTC. Encoded protein: CATSDSRTTNYGYTF.